These T cell receptor beta chains were read from a single sample in a study of blood T cell repertoires in COVID-19. Sequenced by immunoSEQ multiplex PCR; TCRdb stores in-frame clones only, minus some. In the table there are about 80,000 clones, approximately 80% of which are singletons. Material for sequencing was peripheral blood. These receptor sequences come from an elderly man with acute or convalescent COVID-19. CDR3s include the opening cysteine and the closing phenylalanine or tryptophan. The D gene is left open where the match is weak. A clone size is listed for some rows: how often the clone was seen (once, few, many), or a class if it is expanded.

cdr3_aa cdr3_nt j_call d_call clone_size v_call
CASSSLTGGGYEQYF TGTGCCAGCAGCTCCCTGACAGGGGGTGGTTACGAGCAGTACTTC TRBJ2-7 TRBD1 . TRBV11-2
CASSLAGASEAFF TGCGCCAGCAGCTTGGCGGGAGCCAGTGAAGCTTTCTTT TRBJ1-1 . few TRBV5-1
CASSLLRTEAFF TGTGCCAGCAGTTTACTGAGGACTGAAGCTTTCTTT TRBJ1-1 . . TRBV28
CATSAGTAYGYTF TGTGCCACCAGTGCCGGGACAGCCTATGGCTACACCTTC TRBJ1-2 TRBD1 . TRBV24-1
CASSTNRGRGTQYF TGTGCCAGCAGCACCAACAGGGGGCGAGGGACCCAGTACTTC TRBJ2-5 TRBD1 . TRBV11-2
CASSPTGGREAFF TGTGCCAGCAGCCCGACAGGGGGCCGAGAAGCTTTCTTT TRBJ1-1 TRBD1 . TRBV6-5
CASSLRDSNTDTQYF TGTGCCAGCAGCCTCCGGGACTCCAACACAGATACGCAGTATTTT TRBJ2-3 . once TRBV9
CASSPHTGVGTEAFF TGTGCCAGCAGCCCTCACACAGGGGTGGGCACTGAAGCTTTCTTT TRBJ1-1 TRBD1 . TRBV3-1/TRBV3-2
CASSLGESYEQYF TGTGCCAGCAGCTTGGGAGAATCCTACGAGCAGTACTTC TRBJ2-7 . . TRBV7-8
CASSEGTGLGYTF TGCGCCAGCAGCGAAGGGACAGGTCTTGGCTACACCTTC TRBJ1-2 TRBD1 few TRBV5-1
CASSLERTEAFF TGTGCCAGCAGCTTAGAGAGGACTGAAGCTTTCTTT TRBJ1-1 . . TRBV7-8
CASSLASGTDTQYF TGCGCCAGCAGCCTGGCTAGCGGGACAGATACGCAGTATTTT TRBJ2-3 TRBD2 . TRBV5-1
CASRGRAGSNEKLFF TGTGCCAGCAGAGGCCGGGCGGGTTCTAATGAAAAACTGTTTTTT TRBJ1-4 . . TRBV6-5
CASSIAALNTEAFF TGTGCCAGTAGTATTGCGGCACTGAACACTGAAGCTTTCTTT TRBJ1-1 . . TRBV19
CASSYGPQGSNQPQHF TGTGCCAGCAGTTACGGCCCACAGGGGAGCAATCAGCCCCAGCATTTT TRBJ1-5 TRBD1 medium-sized TRBV6-2/TRBV6-3
CASSQAPMRGSHQETQYF TGCGCCAGCAGCCAAGCTCCAATGCGGGGGTCCCATCAAGAGACCCAGTACTTC TRBJ2-5 TRBD2 . TRBV4-1